This TCR beta chain came from a study of vaccination and CD4 T cells after COVID-19. Study-level information: The convalescents comprised six males and four females, two of them Hispanic. Points from the study as a whole: From about 20 to 38, the median of SARS-CoV-2-reactive clonotypes rose without reaching significance. Convalescent patients' vaccine-specific clones were spike mono-reactive in 304 of 307 cases.

The CDR3 loop spans 13 amino acids. Germline lookup yields CDR1 SGHRS and CDR2 YFSETQ. Trimming left V 4 bases short and J 4 bases short, with 10 bases between. With regard to this clonotype: Its specificity is not known.

The Oncomine TCR Beta short-read assay was applied to DNA of cultured CD4+ T cells. In TCRdb, the PCR reads were re-called with MiXCR into one record per CDR3 protein. This sample has approximately 10,000 distinct CDR3 sequences; 45% to 55% occur once, and the top ten carry approximately 20%. Regarding treatment: roughly ten-day PBMC culture with coronavirus spike peptide pools or control peptides (ViraFEST assay). TCR sequencing followed the expansion of antigen-specific T cells with peptide pools in ViraFEST. V and J are TRBV5-1 and TRBJ2-3, with D hard to call. This receptor was obtained from a human donor with COVID-19. Sequences were derived from cultured CD4+ T cells from blood, sampled after SARS-CoV-2 vaccination. This CDR3 is CASSERNADTQYF. CDR3 DNA sequence: TGCGCCAGCAGCGAAAGGAATGCAGATACGCAGTATTTT.